Listed below are T cell receptor beta chains from one sample, sequenced in a study of T cell responses to AZD1222 COVID-19 vaccine. The protocol was immunoSEQ multiplex PCR, while the TCRdb copy is restricted to in-frame clones and leaves out a portion. The repertoire holds 120,000 or so clones, roughly nine tenths seen once, with 1.7% in the top ten. Sequencing was performed on peripheral blood, taken on day 0 of AZD1222 vaccination. These receptors all stem from an adult in good health. Each CDR3 is given with its conserved first and last residue. Each record gives: clone size, D gene, J gene, V gene, CDR3 DNA, CDR3 protein. The D gene is left open where the match is weak. Some rows have no size entry. The others give once, few or many, or a class for an expanded clone.

abundance: NA
d_gene: NA
j_gene: TRBJ2-1
v_gene: TRBV7-9
CDR3nt: TGTGCCAGCAGCTTAGAGGGTAGCGGTGGTTGGGGGTTCTTC
CDR3aa: CASSLEGSGGWGFF

abundance: NA
d_gene: NA
j_gene: TRBJ1-2
v_gene: TRBV6-5
CDR3nt: TGTGCCAGCAGTCTGACAGGCGTCGGCGGCTACACCTTC
CDR3aa: CASSLTGVGGYTF

abundance: NA
d_gene: TRBD1
j_gene: TRBJ1-3
v_gene: TRBV7-9
CDR3nt: TGTGCCAGCAGCCCTCGGACAGGAGGATTCTCTGGAAACACCATATATTTT
CDR3aa: CASSPRTGGFSGNTIYF

abundance: NA
d_gene: TRBD1
j_gene: TRBJ1-5
v_gene: TRBV24-1
CDR3nt: TGTGCCAGCAACAGGGGTATGGGGTATAGTAGCAATCAGCCCCAGCATTTT
CDR3aa: CASNRGMGYSSNQPQHF

abundance: few
d_gene: NA
j_gene: TRBJ1-2
v_gene: TRBV6-1
CDR3nt: TGTGCCAGCAGTGAAGCGAATGGATCCGATGGCTACACCTTC
CDR3aa: CASSEANGSDGYTF

abundance: NA
d_gene: NA
j_gene: TRBJ2-2
v_gene: TRBV30
CDR3nt: TGTGCCGGAAACAGGGGGCGTGTTAGCGGGGCCGGGGAGCTGTTTTTT
CDR3aa: CAGNRGRVSGAGELFF

abundance: NA
d_gene: TRBD2
j_gene: TRBJ2-2
v_gene: TRBV5-1
CDR3nt: TGCGCCAGCAGCTTCATAGCGGGAGCGGGCGGGGAGCTGTTTTTT
CDR3aa: CASSFIAGAGGELFF

abundance: few
d_gene: NA
j_gene: TRBJ1-2
v_gene: TRBV27
CDR3nt: TGTGCCAGCAGTTTATCGTGGACAGCCGCCTATGGCTACACCTTC
CDR3aa: CASSLSWTAAYGYTF

abundance: NA
d_gene: TRBD1
j_gene: TRBJ1-2
v_gene: TRBV2
CDR3nt: TGTGCCAGCAGGGCCGGACAGGGAGGTTATGGCTACACCTTC
CDR3aa: CASRAGQGGYGYTF

abundance: few
d_gene: TRBD2
j_gene: TRBJ2-7
v_gene: TRBV29-1
CDR3nt: TGCAGCGCCCCTTTTAGCGGGGAGCAGTACTTC
CDR3aa: CSAPFSGEQYF

abundance: NA
d_gene: TRBD1
j_gene: TRBJ2-5
v_gene: TRBV18
CDR3nt: TGTGCCAGCTCACCACTAGCACAGGGGGACGGGGAGACCCAGTACTTC
CDR3aa: CASSPLAQGDGETQYF

abundance: NA
d_gene: NA
j_gene: TRBJ2-7
v_gene: TRBV6-5
CDR3nt: TGTGCCAGCGGCATCGGCCTCGGGTCCTACGAGCAGTACTTC
CDR3aa: CASGIGLGSYEQYF

abundance: NA
d_gene: TRBD1
j_gene: TRBJ1-5
v_gene: TRBV10-3
CDR3nt: TGTGCCACCAGGACAGGATTCGATAGCAATCAGCCCCAGCATTTT
CDR3aa: CATRTGFDSNQPQHF

abundance: NA
d_gene: TRBD1
j_gene: TRBJ2-6
v_gene: TRBV6-4
CDR3nt: TGTGCCAGCAGTCGAGCGGGACAGGGGTCCCCTGGGGCCAACGTCCTGACTTTC
CDR3aa: CASSRAGQGSPGANVLTF

abundance: once
d_gene: NA
j_gene: TRBJ1-1
v_gene: TRBV6-4
CDR3nt: TGTGCCAGCAGTGATATGATTGAAGCTTTCTTT
CDR3aa: CASSDMIEAFF

abundance: NA
d_gene: NA
j_gene: TRBJ1-3
v_gene: TRBV3-1/TRBV3-2
CDR3nt: TGTGCCAGCAGCCAAGATAGGTTAATCTCTGGAAACACCATATATTTT
CDR3aa: CASSQDRLISGNTIYF

abundance: NA
d_gene: NA
j_gene: TRBJ2-7
v_gene: TRBV19
CDR3nt: TGTGCCAGTAGCTTCATGGACAGCTCATACGAGCAGTACTTC
CDR3aa: CASSFMDSSYEQYF

abundance: NA
d_gene: NA
j_gene: TRBJ1-2
v_gene: TRBV19
CDR3nt: TGTGCCAGTAGTACTCAGGGGACCCTCAACTATGGCTACACCTTC
CDR3aa: CASSTQGTLNYGYTF

abundance: NA
d_gene: TRBD2
j_gene: TRBJ2-1
v_gene: TRBV29-1
CDR3nt: TGCAGCGTTTCAGTGGGGGGGACCTACAATGAGCAGTTCTTC
CDR3aa: CSVSVGGTYNEQFF

abundance: NA
d_gene: TRBD1
j_gene: TRBJ1-6
v_gene: TRBV30
CDR3nt: TGTGCCTGGAGTGTACGACAGGGCTATAATTCACCCCTCCACTTT
CDR3aa: CAWSVRQGYNSPLHF

abundance: NA
d_gene: TRBD2
j_gene: TRBJ2-2
v_gene: TRBV7-8
CDR3nt: TGTGCCAGCACCTTTAGCCTATCCCCCGGGACTAGTGGGGCCGGGGAGCTGTTTTTT
CDR3aa: CASTFSLSPGTSGAGELFF

abundance: NA
d_gene: NA
j_gene: TRBJ1-1
v_gene: TRBV1
CDR3nt: TGCACCAGCCAATTGCGGGGAACTGAAGCTTTCTTT
CDR3aa: CTSQLRGTEAFF

abundance: NA
d_gene: NA
j_gene: TRBJ1-1
v_gene: TRBV9
CDR3nt: TGTGCCAGCAGCACGGGACACGTGAACACTGAAGCTTTCTTT
CDR3aa: CASSTGHVNTEAFF

abundance: NA
d_gene: TRBD1
j_gene: TRBJ1-4
v_gene: TRBV6-5
CDR3nt: TGTGCCGGACAGGGTTGGGATGGTGCAAAACTGTTTTTT
CDR3aa: CAGQGWDGAKLFF

abundance: NA
d_gene: NA
j_gene: TRBJ1-1
v_gene: TRBV19
CDR3nt: TGTGCCAGTAGTAGTTTATTGGGCACTGAAGCTTTCTTT
CDR3aa: CASSSLLGTEAFF

abundance: NA
d_gene: TRBD1
j_gene: TRBJ1-6
v_gene: TRBV19
CDR3nt: TGTGCCAGTAGTACCAGACAGGGAGGGTCACCCCTCCACTTT
CDR3aa: CASSTRQGGSPLHF

abundance: NA
d_gene: TRBD1
j_gene: TRBJ1-3
v_gene: TRBV18
CDR3nt: TGTGCCAGCTCACAGGGACAGAACTCTGGAAACACCATATATTTT
CDR3aa: CASSQGQNSGNTIYF

abundance: NA
d_gene: NA
j_gene: TRBJ1-2
v_gene: TRBV2
CDR3nt: TGTGCCAGCATTGGGGGGGCACAGGGCTATGGCTACACCTTC
CDR3aa: CASIGGAQGYGYTF

abundance: NA
d_gene: NA
j_gene: TRBJ1-1
v_gene: TRBV25-1
CDR3nt: TGTGCCAGCAGTGAATATACGGGGGCGAACACTGAAGCTTTCTTT
CDR3aa: CASSEYTGANTEAFF

abundance: NA
d_gene: NA
j_gene: TRBJ2-1
v_gene: TRBV7-9
CDR3nt: TGTGCCAGCAGCTTACGGGGAGAGGGCGGTAATGAGCAGTTCTTC
CDR3aa: CASSLRGEGGNEQFF

abundance: once
d_gene: NA
j_gene: TRBJ1-1
v_gene: TRBV6-5
CDR3nt: TGTGCCAGCAGTCCACGGACATTCAGGGGAGCTTTCTTT
CDR3aa: CASSPRTFRGAFF

abundance: few
d_gene: TRBD2
j_gene: TRBJ2-3
v_gene: TRBV30
CDR3nt: TGTGCCTGGAGTGTACTGAGCGGGAGCCGCACAGATACGCAGTATTTT
CDR3aa: CAWSVLSGSRTDTQYF

abundance: NA
d_gene: TRBD1
j_gene: TRBJ1-1
v_gene: TRBV18
CDR3nt: TGTGCCAGCTCACCGAACAGGGGCGGTGACACTGAAGCTTTCTTT
CDR3aa: CASSPNRGGDTEAFF

abundance: NA
d_gene: NA
j_gene: TRBJ1-1
v_gene: TRBV10-3
CDR3nt: TGTGCCATCAGGCAGGGAGGAAACACTGAAGCTTTCTTT
CDR3aa: CAIRQGGNTEAFF

abundance: NA
d_gene: TRBD1
j_gene: TRBJ1-1
v_gene: TRBV6-5
CDR3nt: TGTGCCAGCAGGGGAGGGGGACAGGGTCGAACCTTCTTT
CDR3aa: CASRGGGQGRTFF

abundance: NA
d_gene: NA
j_gene: TRBJ2-5
v_gene: TRBV5-4
CDR3nt: TGTGCCAGCAGCTTGAGCGGAGGGGGGGAGACCCAGTACTTC
CDR3aa: CASSLSGGGETQYF

abundance: NA
d_gene: NA
j_gene: TRBJ2-1
v_gene: TRBV27
CDR3nt: TGTGCCAGCAGTTTAGCGGGATGGGAATACAATGAGCAGTTCTTC
CDR3aa: CASSLAGWEYNEQFF

abundance: NA
d_gene: TRBD1
j_gene: TRBJ2-7
v_gene: TRBV2
CDR3nt: TGTGCCAGCAGTGTCGCAGGGACAGGGTCCTACGAGCAGTACTTC
CDR3aa: CASSVAGTGSYEQYF

abundance: once
d_gene: NA
j_gene: TRBJ1-6
v_gene: TRBV4-1
CDR3nt: TGCGCCAGCAGAGGGGAAGAATTAGCGGGGATCCCCTCCTATAATTCACCCCTCCACTTT
CDR3aa: CASRGEELAGIPSYNSPLHF

abundance: NA
d_gene: NA
j_gene: TRBJ2-2
v_gene: TRBV10-3
CDR3nt: TGTGCCATCAGTGAGGGCGGAGGAAACACCGGGGAGCTGTTTTTT
CDR3aa: CAISEGGGNTGELFF

abundance: NA
d_gene: NA
j_gene: TRBJ1-6
v_gene: TRBV4-1
CDR3nt: TGCGCCAGCAGCCAAGGGTTCCAGACGCCGCCCCTCCACTTT
CDR3aa: CASSQGFQTPPLHF

abundance: NA
d_gene: NA
j_gene: TRBJ2-1
v_gene: TRBV12-3/TRBV12-4
CDR3nt: TGTGCCAGCAGCCGCGGAATATACAATGAGCAGTTCTTC
CDR3aa: CASSRGIYNEQFF

abundance: once
d_gene: TRBD1
j_gene: TRBJ1-4
v_gene: TRBV19
CDR3nt: TGTGCCAGTAGCCTGGATTACAGGGGAACTAATGAAAAACTGTTTTTT
CDR3aa: CASSLDYRGTNEKLFF

abundance: NA
d_gene: TRBD1
j_gene: TRBJ1-2
v_gene: TRBV6-5
CDR3nt: TGTGCCAGCACAAAAGGACAGGGGCAATGGCTAGGCACCTTC
CDR3aa: CASTKGQGQWLGTF

abundance: NA
d_gene: TRBD1
j_gene: TRBJ1-1
v_gene: TRBV30
CDR3nt: TGTGCCTGGTGGACCCAGGGGGGAACAACTGAAGCTTTCTTT
CDR3aa: CAWWTQGGTTEAFF

abundance: NA
d_gene: NA
j_gene: TRBJ2-1
v_gene: TRBV2
CDR3nt: TGTGCCAGCGGAGGGCAGCTTAGCGCAGGGAATGAGCAGTTCTTC
CDR3aa: CASGGQLSAGNEQFF

abundance: NA
d_gene: NA
j_gene: TRBJ1-4
v_gene: TRBV4-1
CDR3nt: TGCGCCAGCAGCCAAGAATGGGGGGAGATTCGGGAAAAACTGTTTTTT
CDR3aa: CASSQEWGEIREKLFF

abundance: NA
d_gene: TRBD2
j_gene: TRBJ2-1
v_gene: TRBV5-1
CDR3nt: TGCGCCAGCAGCGCCGGACTAGCGGGGAGCTCCTACAATGAGCAGTTCTTC
CDR3aa: CASSAGLAGSSYNEQFF

abundance: NA
d_gene: TRBD2
j_gene: TRBJ2-3
v_gene: TRBV3-1/TRBV3-2
CDR3nt: TGTGCCAGCAGCCAAGGACTAGCGGGGGGAACAGATACGCAGTATTTT
CDR3aa: CASSQGLAGGTDTQYF

abundance: NA
d_gene: TRBD2
j_gene: TRBJ2-3
v_gene: TRBV4-2
CDR3nt: TGTGCCAGCAGCCTAGAAGAGCGGGGGCTGGATACGCAGTATTTT
CDR3aa: CASSLEERGLDTQYF

abundance: NA
d_gene: TRBD2
j_gene: TRBJ2-1
v_gene: TRBV4-2
CDR3nt: TGTGCCAGCAGCCTCCTCCCGGGGGGGCTTGATGAGCAGTTCTTC
CDR3aa: CASSLLPGGLDEQFF

abundance: NA
d_gene: NA
j_gene: TRBJ1-2
v_gene: TRBV7-9
CDR3nt: TGTGCCAGCAGCTCACAGGAGAACTATGGCTACACCTTC
CDR3aa: CASSSQENYGYTF

abundance: NA
d_gene: TRBD2
j_gene: TRBJ2-3
v_gene: TRBV7-9
CDR3nt: TGTGCCAGCAGCCGGACTAGCGGGGCCACAGATACGCAGTATTTT
CDR3aa: CASSRTSGATDTQYF

abundance: NA
d_gene: NA
j_gene: TRBJ2-1
v_gene: TRBV7-2
CDR3nt: TGTGCCAGCAGCTTAGCCCAGGTCGGACTCTCCTACAATGAGCAGTTCTTC
CDR3aa: CASSLAQVGLSYNEQFF

abundance: NA
d_gene: NA
j_gene: TRBJ1-2
v_gene: TRBV10-3
CDR3nt: TGTGCCATCAGGGACGACACAGTGGGCTATGGCTACACCTTC
CDR3aa: CAIRDDTVGYGYTF

abundance: NA
d_gene: TRBD1
j_gene: TRBJ1-2
v_gene: TRBV30
CDR3nt: TGTGCCTGGGGTCGTGGACAGGGGAACTATGGCTACACCTTC
CDR3aa: CAWGRGQGNYGYTF

abundance: NA
d_gene: TRBD2
j_gene: TRBJ2-5
v_gene: TRBV7-9
CDR3nt: TGTGCCAGCAGCCCCAACCTGGGACTAGCGGGGGGAGAGACCCAGTACTTC
CDR3aa: CASSPNLGLAGGETQYF